Listed here are 5 T cell receptor beta chains from one sample, sequenced in a study of CD8 T cells in Susac syndrome. Random hexamers were used to reverse transcribe the RNA input (roughly 0.5 to 1 ug). Via MiXCR, TCRdb re-called the immunoSEQ multiplex PCR reads, giving one row per CDR3 protein. Of roughly 140,000 distinct CDR3 sequences in the sample, 94% are singletons; the top ten hold around 0.21%. Specimen: CD8+ T cells from PBMCs. Source of these receptors: a human donor with multiple sclerosis.

V usage is TRBV11-2 and J usage is TRBJ2-5; TRBD2 matches 12 bases. The CDR3 extends over 18 amino acids. The V gene end was trimmed by 4 bases and the J gene end by 5 bases; junction bases not matched to a gene: 14. CDR1 SGHAT and CDR2 FQNNGV come from the germline V gene. The CDR3 DNA reads TGTGCCAGCAGCTCATCCCCCCGGCTAGCGGGGGGGCCGGAGACCCAGTACTTC. Protein product: CASSSSPRLAGGPETQYF.

The chain couples TRBV20-1 to TRBJ1-3; D is possibly TRBD1 (6 bases). V was pared by 2 bases and J by 1 base, with 9 bases between. The CDR3 loop spans 14 amino acids. Germline V gene lookup returns CDR1 DFQATT and CDR2 SNEGSKA (reference sequence). The CDR3: CSARQGRSGNTIYF. The CDR3 coding sequence is TGCAGTGCTAGACAGGGGCGGTCTGGAAACACCATATATTTT.

The chain joins TRBV3-1 to TRBJ1-5; D is undetermined. Trimming pared 4 bases from V and 4 bases from J, leaving 17 bases between. Germline CDR1 and CDR2: LGHDT and YNNKEL (reference sequence). This CDR3 spans 16 amino acids. This CDR3 is CASSPSREGVNQPQHF. As DNA, the CDR3 is TGTGCCAGCAGCCCCTCGAGGGAAGGAGTTAATCAGCCCCAGCATTTT.

The rearrangement uses TRBV6-5 and TRBJ2-1, with TRBD1 as a possible D gene (5 bases). There are 14 residues in the CDR3. Germline loops: CDR1 MNHEY, CDR2 SVGAGI. V dropped 2 bases and J dropped 9 bases, with 14 bases sitting between them. Written as DNA, the CDR3 is TGTGCCAGCAGTTACGGGCAGGGCGGAATTGAGCAGTTCTTC. This translates into CASSYGQGGIEQFF.

The V and J genes are TRBV6-1 and TRBJ2-7, with D unclear. Germline loops: CDR1 MNHNS, CDR2 SASEGT. The germline V and J ends were trimmed by 4 bases and 7 bases, with 20 bases remaining between them. CDR3 length: 15 amino acids. DNA of the CDR3: TGTGCCAGCAGTGTTCAGCGAAGGAACTTGGGGGAGCAGTACTTC. It translates to CASSVQRRNLGEQYF.